This is a list of T cell receptor beta chains from one sample in a study of blood T cell repertoires in COVID-19. Sequenced by immunoSEQ multiplex PCR; TCRdb stores in-frame clones only, minus some. The repertoire holds about 250,000 clones, with approximately 78% as singletons. The specimen sequenced was PBMCs or T cells enriched from blood (not recorded which). These receptors all come from a man aged 35-49 years who had been exposed to COVID-19. Both conserved end residues are part of each CDR3. The D gene is left open where the match is weak. A row's size may be missing; if present it is once, few, many or a size class.

CDR3 protein,CDR3 DNA,V gene,D gene,clone size,J gene
CASSFLSYEQYF,TGTGCCAGCAGCTTCCTCTCCTACGAGCAGTACTTC,TRBV11-2,-,-,TRBJ2-7
CASSPTRTSGRYEQYF,TGTGCCAGCAGCCCAACCCGGACTAGCGGGAGGTACGAGCAGTACTTC,TRBV3-1/TRBV3-2,TRBD2,-,TRBJ2-7
CASSKGGDGYTF,TGTGCCAGCAGCAAAGGGGGGGATGGCTACACCTTC,TRBV21-1,-,-,TRBJ1-2
CASSESLATDTQYF,TGTGCCAGCAGTGAATCGCTAGCGACAGATACGCAGTATTTT,TRBV6-1,-,-,TRBJ2-3
CASSPGTSGGELFF,TGCGCCAGCAGTCCCGGGACTAGCGGCGGGGAGCTGTTTTTT,TRBV10-1,TRBD2,-,TRBJ2-2
CASREAGNTIYF,TGTGCCAGCCGGGAGGCTGGAAACACCATATATTTT,TRBV3-1/TRBV3-2,-,once,TRBJ1-3
CSASPGTSGRVTGELFF,TGCAGTGCTAGTCCCGGGACTAGCGGGAGGGTCACCGGGGAGCTGTTTTTT,TRBV20-1,TRBD2,-,TRBJ2-2
CAWKTGGAEAFF,TGTGCCTGGAAAACAGGGGGCGCTGAAGCTTTCTTT,TRBV30,TRBD1,once,TRBJ1-1
CASSPSGRAYEQYF,TGTGCCAGCAGCCCAAGCGGGAGGGCCTACGAGCAGTACTTC,TRBV7-9,TRBD2,-,TRBJ2-7
CSASGGLPRPYEQYF,TGCAGTGCTAGTGGCGGACTCCCCAGACCCTACGAGCAGTACTTC,TRBV20-1,-,-,TRBJ2-7